This TCR beta chain comes out of a study of blood T cell repertoires in COVID-19. The wider study: The United States, Italy and Spain supplied acute and convalescent COVID-19 samples.

Authors' methods: For nucleated cells, counts were estimated from reference gene primer amplification. TCRdb keeps only in-frame clones here, not all; method: immunoSEQ multiplex PCR. V, J and clone size were drawn from that table, and D and trimming were deduced from the DNA. The repertoire holds about 200,000 clones, 80% to 90% seen once, with 3% to 4% in the top ten. After removal of 5 bases from V and 5 bases from J, the junction contained 12 bases not matched to a gene. The CDR3 runs 15 residues. Germline V lookup: CDR1 SEHNR, CDR2 FQNEAQ (reference sequence). Participants' own reports of clinical history determined their cohort assignment.

This TCR derives from a woman aged 40 to 49 with acute COVID-19. This chain uses TRBV7-9 with TRBJ2-7; 7 positions match TRBD1. The sequencing input was PBMCs or T cells enriched from blood (not recorded which). CDR3 in DNA: TGTGCCAGCAGCCCATCCCCCGGCAGGGGGAACGAGCAGTACTTC. Translated, it gives CASSPSPGRGNEQYF.